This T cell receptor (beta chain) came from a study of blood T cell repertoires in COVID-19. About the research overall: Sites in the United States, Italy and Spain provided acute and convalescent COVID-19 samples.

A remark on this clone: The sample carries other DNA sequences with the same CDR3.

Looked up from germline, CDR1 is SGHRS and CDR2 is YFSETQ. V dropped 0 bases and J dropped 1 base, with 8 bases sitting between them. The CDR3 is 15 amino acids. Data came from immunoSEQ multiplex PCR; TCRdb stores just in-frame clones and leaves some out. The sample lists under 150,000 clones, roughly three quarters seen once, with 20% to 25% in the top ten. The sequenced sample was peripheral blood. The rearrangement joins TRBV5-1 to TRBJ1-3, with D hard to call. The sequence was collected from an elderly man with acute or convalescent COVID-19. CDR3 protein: CASSLEGGSGNTIYF. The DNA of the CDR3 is TGCGCCAGCAGCTTGGAGGGAGGTTCTGGAAACACCATATATTTT. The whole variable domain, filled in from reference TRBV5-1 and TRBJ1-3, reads KAGVTQTPRYLIKTRGQQVTLSCSPISGHRSVSWYQQTPGQGLQFLFEYFSETQRNKGNFPGRFSGRQFSNSRSEMNVSTLELGDSALYLCASSLEGGSGNTIYFGEGSWLTVV.